This T cell receptor (beta chain) was observed in a study of blood T cell repertoires in COVID-19. The CDR3 is 15 amino acids. The V gene's germline CDR1 is LGHDT and CDR2 YNNKEL (reference sequence). V lost 4 bases to trimming and J lost 5 bases; unmatched junction nucleotides: 6. The assay was immunoSEQ multiplex PCR, and TCRdb's table has in-frame clones only and misses some. This sample has about 320,000 clones, with more than 75% found just once. The gene calls are TRBV3-1 (or the pseudogene TRBV3-2) and TRBJ1-3; 9 bases fit TRBD1. The material sequenced was PBMCs or T cells enriched from blood (not recorded which). The source is a man aged 55-75 years who had recovered from COVID-19. The CDR3 here is CASSPRGQGRNTIYF. As DNA, the CDR3 is TGTGCCAGCAGCCCCAGAGGACAGGGGAGAAACACCATATATTTT.